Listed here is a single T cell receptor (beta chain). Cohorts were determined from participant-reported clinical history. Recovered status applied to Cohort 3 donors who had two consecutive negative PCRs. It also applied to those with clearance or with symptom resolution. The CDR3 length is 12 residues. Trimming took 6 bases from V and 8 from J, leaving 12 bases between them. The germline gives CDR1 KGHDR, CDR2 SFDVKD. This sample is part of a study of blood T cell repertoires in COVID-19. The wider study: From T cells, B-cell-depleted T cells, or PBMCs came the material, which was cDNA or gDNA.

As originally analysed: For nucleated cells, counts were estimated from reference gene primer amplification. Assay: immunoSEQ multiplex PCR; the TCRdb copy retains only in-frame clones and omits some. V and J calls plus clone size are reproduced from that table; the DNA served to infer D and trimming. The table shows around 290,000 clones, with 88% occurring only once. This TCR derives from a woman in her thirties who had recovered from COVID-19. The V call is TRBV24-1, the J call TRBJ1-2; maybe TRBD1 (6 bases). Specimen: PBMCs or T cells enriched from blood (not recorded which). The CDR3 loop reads CATSRTGSGYTF. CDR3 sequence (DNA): TGTGCCACCAGTCGAACAGGGTCGGGCTACACCTTC.